Detailed here is one TCR beta chain. Its antigen is as yet unknown. This record belongs to a study of blood T cells in healthy people across ages. The draw of peripheral blood yielded approximately 10 milliliters from each donor. Sample-barcoded 5' priming and a J-beta primer mix drove a second PCR of roughly 7 to 11 cycles. One entry per CDR3 protein results from TCRdb running MiXCR on the 5' RACE reads. The repertoire consists of roughly 1 million distinct CDR3 sequences, with almost 25% occurring once and the leading ten covering around 0.7%. Trimming left V 2 bases short and J 4 bases short, with 12 bases between. The CDR3 runs to 14 residues. Germline-derived CDR1 and CDR2 are LGHDT and YNNKEL (reference sequence). Study conclusions and caveats: Diversity of TCR beta correlated strongly with naive T cell percentage.

The sample was also reused in another study, on T cells of mothers and their children. That study reports: A few healthy Caucasian mothers, along with their six children, served as the donors.

The clonotype was recovered from a girl aged 2 to 10 in good health. The sample taken for sequencing was blood. The chain uses TRBV3-1 and TRBJ2-7; D gene unclear. CDR3 DNA sequence: TGTGCCAGCAGCCAATCCGCCCAAGTGTACGAGCAGTACTTC. This sequence encodes CASSQSAQVYEQYF.